This T cell receptor (beta chain) was sequenced in a study of early T cells in non-severe SARS-CoV-2 infection. Study-wide context: Sequenced material consisted of bulk RNA (from unsorted whole blood), and chains were unpaired. Study results and caveats: Matching results from VDJdb favored anti-spike CD8 responses, leaving private and CD4 specificities undetected.

The TCR library protocol was used to attach unique molecular identifiers. These identifiers were attached to individual cDNA molecules. TCRdb recomputed calls from the 5' RACE reads with MiXCR, one row per CDR3 protein. The profile covers more than 65,000 distinct CDR3 sequences, with about 15% appearing a single time and roughly 4.3% taken by the ten largest. Only a few counts were recorded for this clonotype. Its antigen is still unknown. The CDR3 is 12 amino acids. Trimming removed 0 bases at V and 9 bases at J, with 6 bases between. Germline-derived CDR1 and CDR2 are SGHTA and FQGTGA. This chain links TRBV7-3 with TRBJ2-4; no clear D gene. The material was whole blood, obtained at baseline. This TCR was recovered from an adult who was a healthcare worker with PCR-confirmed SARS-CoV-2 infection or an uninfected control (not recorded which). The CDR3 bases are TGTGCCAGCAGCTTAACGGGCGGCATTCAGTACTTC. This codes for CASSLTGGIQYF.